A selection of T cell receptor beta chains follows, all from one sample in a study of CD8 T cells in Susac syndrome. Via MiXCR, TCRdb re-called the immunoSEQ multiplex PCR reads, giving one row per CDR3 protein. Found here are approximately 150,000 distinct CDR3 sequences, around 94% of them singletons; the top ten hold about 0.076%. Sequenced input: CD4+ T cells from PBMCs. The receptors were gathered from a human donor in good health. CDR3s include the opening cysteine and the closing phenylalanine or tryptophan. Fields, in order: D gene, clone size, V gene, J gene, CDR3 protein, CDR3 DNA. D genes are given only for firm matches. Only some rows state a clone size, as once, few, many or a class for expanded clones.

D: TRBD2
size: NA
V: TRBV6-5
J: TRBJ2-5
CDR3: CASSQPGLAQETQYF
DNA: TGTGCCAGCAGCCAACCGGGACTAGCGCAAGAGACCCAGTACTTC

D: TRBD2
size: NA
V: TRBV6-1
J: TRBJ2-4
CDR3: CASRRTSGSKSAKNIQYF
DNA: TGTGCCAGCAGACGGACTAGCGGGAGTAAATCGGCCAAAAACATTCAGTACTTC

D: NA
size: NA
V: TRBV6-1
J: TRBJ2-5
CDR3: CASTLGRNTQETQYF
DNA: TGTGCCAGCACCCTCGGACGGAACACCCAAGAGACCCAGTACTTC

D: TRBD1
size: NA
V: TRBV10-3
J: TRBJ2-3
CDR3: CAISGSTGGTDTQYF
DNA: TGTGCCATCAGTGGAAGCACAGGGGGGACAGATACGCAGTATTTT

D: NA
size: NA
V: TRBV5-1
J: TRBJ1-1
CDR3: CASSLEVGITEAFF
DNA: TGCGCCAGCAGCTTGGAAGTGGGTATAACTGAAGCTTTCTTT

D: TRBD1
size: NA
V: TRBV29-1
J: TRBJ1-2
CDR3: CSVAGGSGYTF
DNA: TGCAGCGTGGCAGGGGGATCTGGCTACACCTTC

D: NA
size: NA
V: TRBV9
J: TRBJ2-7
CDR3: CASATGGTGRYEQYF
DNA: TGTGCCAGCGCTACGGGGGGGACAGGGCGCTACGAGCAGTACTTC

D: TRBD2
size: NA
V: TRBV5-4
J: TRBJ2-1
CDR3: CASSLSGRSSYNEQFF
DNA: TGTGCCAGCAGTCTTAGCGGGCGAAGCTCCTACAATGAGCAGTTCTTC

D: NA
size: once
V: TRBV12-3/TRBV12-4
J: TRBJ1-4
CDR3: CASSFSRPEKLFF
DNA: TGTGCCAGCAGTTTTTCCCGACCTGAAAAACTGTTTTTT

D: TRBD2
size: NA
V: TRBV20-1
J: TRBJ2-1
CDR3: CSANPGTSGSHEQFF
DNA: TGCAGTGCGAATCCGGGGACTAGCGGGAGTCATGAGCAGTTCTTC

D: NA
size: NA
V: TRBV10-3
J: TRBJ1-1
CDR3: CAISESRGFGTEAFF
DNA: TGTGCCATCAGTGAGTCGCGTGGCTTCGGCACTGAAGCTTTCTTT

D: TRBD2
size: NA
V: TRBV7-3
J: TRBJ2-5
CDR3: CASSPTGDYRQETQYF
DNA: TGTGCCAGCAGCCCGACGGGGGACTACAGGCAAGAGACCCAGTACTTC

D: TRBD1
size: NA
V: TRBV27
J: TRBJ1-1
CDR3: CASRQDRGEAFF
DNA: TGTGCCAGCAGGCAAGACAGGGGTGAAGCTTTCTTT

D: NA
size: NA
V: TRBV27
J: TRBJ1-1
CDR3: CASSGARGSWDTEAFF
DNA: TGTGCCAGCAGTGGGGCCAGGGGAAGTTGGGACACTGAAGCTTTCTTT

D: TRBD2
size: NA
V: TRBV3-1
J: TRBJ2-1
CDR3: CASSHFGLAGNEQFF
DNA: TGTGCCAGCAGCCACTTCGGACTAGCAGGCAATGAGCAGTTCTTC

D: NA
size: NA
V: TRBV7-2
J: TRBJ2-5
CDR3: CASSLQVLDQETQYF
DNA: TGTGCCAGCAGCTTACAGGTTTTGGACCAAGAGACCCAGTACTTC

D: TRBD1
size: once
V: TRBV5-4
J: TRBJ1-1
CDR3: CASSLGRTGGTEAFF
DNA: TGTGCCAGCAGCTTGGGTCGGACAGGGGGCACTGAAGCTTTCTTT

D: NA
size: NA
V: TRBV24-1
J: TRBJ2-2
CDR3: CATSHRGDTGELFF
DNA: TGTGCCACCAGTCACCGAGGGGACACCGGGGAGCTGTTTTTT

D: NA
size: NA
V: TRBV12-5
J: TRBJ2-6
CDR3: CASGLDSGANVLTF
DNA: TGTGCTAGTGGCCTCGACTCTGGGGCCAACGTCCTGACTTTC

D: NA
size: NA
V: TRBV4-1
J: TRBJ1-4
CDR3: CASSPYDQAGEKLFF
DNA: TGCGCCAGCAGCCCCTACGACCAGGCGGGGGAAAAACTGTTTTTT

D: NA
size: NA
V: TRBV18
J: TRBJ1-2
CDR3: CASSPLDSFNYGYTF
DNA: TGTGCCAGCTCACCACTTGACAGCTTTAACTATGGCTACACCTTC

D: NA
size: NA
V: TRBV30
J: TRBJ1-4
CDR3: CAWSGMPWTEGTNEKLFF
DNA: TGTGCCTGGAGTGGGATGCCCTGGACAGAGGGAACTAATGAAAAACTGTTTTTT

D: NA
size: NA
V: TRBV5-4
J: TRBJ2-3
CDR3: CASSPGGLLSTDTQYF
DNA: TGTGCCAGCAGCCCAGGGGGACTACTCAGCACAGATACGCAGTATTTT

D: TRBD1
size: NA
V: TRBV5-1
J: TRBJ1-1
CDR3: CASSLEPGQVLRNTEAFF
DNA: TGCGCCAGCAGCTTGGAACCGGGACAGGTTTTAAGGAACACTGAAGCTTTCTTT

D: NA
size: NA
V: TRBV20-1
J: TRBJ1-1
CDR3: CSARSHFNTEAFF
DNA: TGCAGTGCTAGAAGTCATTTCAACACTGAAGCTTTCTTT

D: NA
size: NA
V: TRBV27
J: TRBJ2-7
CDR3: CASSLTPIYEQYF
DNA: TGTGCCAGCAGTTTAACCCCCATTTACGAGCAGTACTTC

D: TRBD1
size: NA
V: TRBV7-8
J: TRBJ2-7
CDR3: CASSLDGTGDQEQYF
DNA: TGTGCCAGCAGCTTAGATGGGACAGGGGATCAAGAGCAGTACTTC

D: NA
size: few
V: TRBV7-9
J: TRBJ2-5
CDR3: CASSFSAETQYF
DNA: TGTGCCAGCAGCTTTTCAGCAGAGACCCAGTACTTC

D: NA
size: NA
V: TRBV29-1
J: TRBJ2-1
CDR3: CSVGSYLLSYNEQFF
DNA: TGCAGCGTGGGTTCTTACCTCCTCTCCTACAATGAGCAGTTCTTC

D: NA
size: NA
V: TRBV5-1
J: TRBJ1-1
CDR3: CASSRNYGRAEAFF
DNA: TGCGCCAGCAGCCGGAACTACGGGAGGGCTGAAGCTTTCTTT

D: NA
size: NA
V: TRBV27
J: TRBJ2-1
CDR3: CASWTANNEQFF
DNA: TGTGCCAGCTGGACGGCGAACAATGAGCAGTTCTTC

D: NA
size: NA
V: TRBV6-2/TRBV6-3
J: TRBJ2-7
CDR3: CASSYGGSGTYEQYF
DNA: TGTGCCAGCAGTTACGGCGGCAGCGGTACCTACGAGCAGTACTTC

D: TRBD1
size: NA
V: TRBV10-2
J: TRBJ1-2
CDR3: CASSPTTGTDDGYTF
DNA: TGCGCCAGCAGTCCCACCACCGGGACAGACGATGGCTACACCTTC

D: NA
size: NA
V: TRBV7-2
J: TRBJ2-6
CDR3: CASSLDLAGANVLTF
DNA: TGTGCCAGCAGCTTAGACCTGGCTGGGGCCAACGTCCTGACTTTC

D: NA
size: NA
V: TRBV7-2
J: TRBJ1-5
CDR3: CASSLEWGSNQPQHF
DNA: TGTGCCAGCAGCTTAGAGTGGGGGAGCAATCAGCCCCAGCATTTT

D: NA
size: NA
V: TRBV23-1
J: TRBJ2-3
CDR3: CASSQFHGTPSTDTQYF
DNA: TGCGCCAGCAGTCAATTTCATGGGACGCCTAGCACAGATACGCAGTATTTT

D: TRBD2
size: once
V: TRBV19
J: TRBJ2-1
CDR3: CASSIFSGRDLLTYNEQFF
DNA: TGTGCCAGTAGTATTTTCAGCGGGAGGGACCTATTAACCTACAATGAGCAGTTCTTC

D: TRBD2
size: once
V: TRBV18
J: TRBJ2-7
CDR3: CASSPATSGGYEQYF
DNA: TGTGCCAGCTCACCAGCGACTAGCGGGGGCTACGAGCAGTACTTC

D: TRBD1
size: NA
V: TRBV12-3/TRBV12-4
J: TRBJ1-5
CDR3: CASRPTGAKDQPQHF
DNA: TGTGCCAGCAGGCCGACAGGGGCAAAGGATCAGCCCCAGCATTTT

D: NA
size: NA
V: TRBV25-1
J: TRBJ2-1
CDR3: CASSELVSDEQFF
DNA: TGTGCCAGTAGTGAACTAGTATCGGATGAGCAGTTCTTC

D: NA
size: NA
V: TRBV11-2
J: TRBJ2-1
CDR3: CASSFGAGYEQFF
DNA: TGTGCCAGCAGTTTCGGGGCGGGCTATGAGCAGTTCTTC

D: NA
size: NA
V: TRBV9
J: TRBJ1-1
CDR3: CASSPDQGRPEAFF
DNA: TGTGCCAGCAGCCCAGACCAGGGACGGCCTGAAGCTTTCTTT

D: TRBD1
size: NA
V: TRBV30
J: TRBJ1-2
CDR3: CAWSETQGFYGYTF
DNA: TGTGCCTGGAGTGAAACACAGGGGTTCTATGGCTACACCTTC

D: NA
size: NA
V: TRBV9
J: TRBJ1-1
CDR3: CASSPTIEAFF
DNA: TGTGCCAGCAGCCCGACGATTGAAGCTTTCTTT

D: NA
size: NA
V: TRBV28
J: TRBJ1-1
CDR3: CASSLAQMAAFF
DNA: TGTGCCAGCAGTTTGGCTCAGATGGCGGCTTTCTTT

D: TRBD1
size: NA
V: TRBV20-1
J: TRBJ1-2
CDR3: CSASEHRGQYGYTF
DNA: TGCAGTGCTAGTGAGCACAGGGGGCAGTATGGCTACACCTTC

D: NA
size: NA
V: TRBV18
J: TRBJ2-1
CDR3: CASSPKAGLEQFF
DNA: TGTGCCAGCTCACCGAAAGCGGGTTTGGAGCAGTTCTTC

D: NA
size: once
V: TRBV5-1
J: TRBJ1-2
CDR3: CASSREVPYGYTF
DNA: TGCGCCAGCAGCCGAGAGGTCCCCTATGGCTACACCTTC

D: NA
size: NA
V: TRBV14
J: TRBJ2-4
CDR3: CASSQDRWGVQYF
DNA: TGTGCCAGCAGCCAAGATCGGTGGGGGGTACAGTACTTC

D: NA
size: few
V: TRBV11-2
J: TRBJ1-2
CDR3: CASSADRGQVNYGYTF
DNA: TGTGCCAGCAGCGCAGACAGAGGGCAGGTTAACTATGGCTACACCTTC

D: NA
size: NA
V: TRBV27
J: TRBJ1-4
CDR3: CASSSTLRAEKLFF
DNA: TGTGCCAGCAGTTCGACACTCAGGGCTGAAAAACTGTTTTTT

D: NA
size: NA
V: TRBV11-3
J: TRBJ2-3
CDR3: CASSLERDADTQYF
DNA: TGTGCCAGCAGCTTAGAGAGGGACGCAGATACGCAGTATTTT

D: TRBD2
size: NA
V: TRBV5-1
J: TRBJ2-1
CDR3: CASSLGGTSGRAKNEQFF
DNA: TGCGCCAGCAGCTTAGGGGGGACTAGCGGGAGGGCCAAGAATGAGCAGTTCTTC

D: NA
size: NA
V: TRBV30
J: TRBJ2-7
CDR3: CAWSKGDYEQYF
DNA: TGTGCCTGGAGTAAGGGTGACTACGAGCAGTACTTC